Below, one TCR beta chain is given with its context. The antigen remains unidentified. TCRdb's table, derived via immunoSEQ multiplex PCR, lists solely in-frame clones and lacks some. The sample lists roughly 22,000 clones, just under 90% occurring once. Between the trimmed V and J ends, which lost 5 bases and 0 bases, there was a span of 12 bases. Per germline, CDR1 MDHEN and CDR2 SYDVKM. The CDR3 contains 15 residues. This entry comes from a study of untreated major depressive disorder. Study-wide results and caveats: All top five TRBV05-01 clones per subject were private clones.

The donors were all European-descended. Controls never had mood disorders and self-rated depressive symptoms at 5 or less. Each donor gave approximately 30 ml of EDTA blood. This chain links TRBV28 with TRBJ2-3; D might be TRBD2 (6 bases). The sequencing sample was made of CD4+ T cells from PBMCs. This clonotype was sampled from a woman between 40 and 50 years old in good health. This chain's CDR3 is CASSPWGTSTDTQYF. For the CDR3, the DNA is TGTGCCAGCAGTCCATGGGGGACTAGCACAGATACGCAGTATTTT.